These 24 T cell receptor beta chains were all obtained from the same sample, sequenced in a study of blood T cell repertoires in COVID-19. Some clones are missing from TCRdb's copy, which holds only in-frame ones; the method was immunoSEQ multiplex PCR. Among over 150,000 clones listed, 75% to 80% were seen once. Sequenced material: peripheral blood. Receptors were obtained from an older woman with acute or convalescent COVID-19.

The chain recombines TRBV9 with TRBJ2-3, with 8 nucleotides matching TRBD2. Looked up from germline, CDR1 is SGDLS and CDR2 is YYNGEE. The CDR3 consists of 15 residues. The junction had 5 bases not matched to a gene; V was cut back by 4 bases and J by 1 base. The CDR3 is CASSPLTSGTDTQYF. CDR3 sequence (DNA): TGTGCCAGCAGCCCCCTGACTAGCGGCACAGATACGCAGTATTTT.

V usage is TRBV5-8 and J usage is TRBJ2-2, with TRBD2 matching 9 bases. This CDR3 is built from 16 residues. The germline V gene encodes CDR1 SGHTS and CDR2 YDEGEE. V dropped 0 bases and J dropped 6; count of bases not matched to a gene: 6. CDR3 sequence reads: CASSLGLADVPGELFF. The CDR3 DNA sequence: TGTGCCAGCAGCTTGGGACTAGCGGACGTTCCCGGGGAGCTGTTTTTT. Combining the CDR3 with reference TRBV5-8 and TRBJ2-2 gives the whole variable domain EAGVTQSPTHLIKTRGQQATLRCSPISGHTSVYWYQQALGLGLQFLLWYDEGEERNRGNFPPRFSGRQFPNYSSELNVNALELEDSALYLCASSLGLADVPGELFFGEGSRLTVL.

This clone occurred once. The chain employs TRBV24-1 and TRBJ2-1; TRBD2 agrees at 10 bases. Per the germline V gene, CDR1 is KGHDR and CDR2 is SFDVKD. The CDR3 length is 18 residues. V lost 4 bases to trimming and J lost 1 base; unmatched junction nucleotides: 9. Here the CDR3 reads CATSDSAGGLSSYNEQFF. CDR3 sequence (DNA): TGTGCCACCAGTGACTCAGCGGGAGGGCTTTCGTCCTACAATGAGCAGTTCTTC.

The V call is TRBV7-3, the J call TRBJ2-7, with 8 bases fitting TRBD2. The CDR3 length is 15 residues. Germline CDR1 is SGHTA and CDR2 is FQGTGA. With V trimmed by 6 bases and J by 3 bases, 10 bases remained unmatched. CDR3: CASRFGTSFYYEQYF. The CDR3 coding sequence is TGTGCCAGCAGATTCGGGACTAGTTTTTACTACGAGCAGTACTTC.

The chain employs TRBV4-1 and TRBJ1-4; possible D gene TRBD1, 5 bases. With 0 bases removed from V and 8 bases from J, the gap between germline ends came to 10 bases. Germline CDR1 MGHRA, CDR2 YSYEKL. The CDR3 has 14 residues. The CDR3 region is CASSQDPGREKLFF. For the CDR3, the DNA is TGCGCCAGCAGCCAAGACCCAGGGCGGGAAAAACTGTTTTTT.

The rearrangement links TRBV5-5 to TRBJ2-2, with 8 bases identical to TRBD2. The CDR3 contains 15 residues. V was clipped by 2 bases and J by 8 bases; unmatched bases: 8. CDR1 is SGHKS, CDR2 YYEKEE, per germline (reference sequence). The CDR3 nucleotides are TGTGCCAGCAGCTTTAGTAGCGGGACTGCAGGGGAGCTGTTTTTT. Amino acids: CASSFSSGTAGELFF.

This clone was counted once. In DNA form, the CDR3 reads TGCGCCAGCAGCCTAATGGGACTGAAGGAGACCCAGTACTTC. It encodes CASSLMGLKETQYF. The V call is TRBV5-1, the J call TRBJ2-5, with D tentatively TRBD2 (6 bases). Germline CDR1 is SGHRS and CDR2 is YFSETQ. This CDR3 is 14 amino acids long. Trimming shortened V by 4 bases and J by 5 bases, and 15 bases separated the two germline ends. Combining the CDR3 with reference TRBV5-1 and TRBJ2-5 gives the whole variable domain KAGVTQTPRYLIKTRGQQVTLSCSPISGHRSVSWYQQTPGQGLQFLFEYFSETQRNKGNFPGRFSGRQFSNSRSEMNVSTLELGDSALYLCASSLMGLKETQYFGPGTRLLVL.

This clone has more than one count but fewer than ten. The J gene is TRBJ1-1, the V gene TRBV5-1; a possible D gene is TRBD1 (6 bases). The CDR3 consists of 14 residues. Looked up from germline, CDR1 is SGHRS and CDR2 is YFSETQ. Trimming pared 8 bases from V and 0 bases from J, leaving 14 bases between. This CDR3 is CASQFGQMNTEAFF. CDR3 sequence (DNA): TGCGCCAGTCAATTCGGACAGATGAACACTGAAGCTTTCTTT.

The V call is TRBV7-8, the J call TRBJ1-2; D is possibly TRBD1 (6 bases). Per germline, CDR1 SGHVS and CDR2 FQNEAQ. This CDR3 region has 13 residues. V was pared by 3 bases and J by 4 bases, with 9 bases between. The CDR3 DNA is TGTGCCAGCAGCTTGACAGGAGGCTATGGCTACACCTTC. Its protein is CASSLTGGYGYTF.

The J gene is TRBJ1-1, the V gene TRBV21-1; TRBD1 reflects the table's D call only, with no check against the DNA. TRBV21-1 is labeled a pseudogene. CDR3 length equals 15 residues. The CDR3 bases are TGTGCCACCGGAAAGGGGGACAAGGAACGGCCTGAAGCTTTCTTT. Protein sequence: CATGKGDKERPEAFF.

The chain employs TRBV27 and TRBJ1-5; D gene unclear. The V end lost 6 bases, the J end lost 4 bases, and 13 bases lay between the germline ends. The length of the CDR3 is 14 residues. In germline, CDR1 is MNHEY, CDR2 SMNVEV (reference sequence). This chain's CDR3 is CASRASVSNQPQHF. CDR3 bases: TGTGCCAGCAGGGCCTCTGTCTCAAATCAGCCCCAGCATTTT.

The V gene is TRBV4-2, the J gene TRBJ1-2; 9 nucleotides match TRBD1. V lost 4 bases and J lost 6; bases outside the gene matches: 3. The CDR3 length is 13 residues. CDR1 and CDR2 from the germline V gene are LGHNA and YNFKEQ. The CDR3 DNA follows: TGTGCCAGCAGCCCCCGGACAGGGGATGGCTACACCTTC. This gives the protein CASSPRTGDGYTF.

The chain links TRBV2 to TRBJ2-1; TRBD1 might be the D (6 bases). The V end lost 7 bases, the J end lost 5 bases, and 18 bases lay between the germline ends. The CDR3 is 15 amino acids. CDR1 is SNHLY and CDR2 is FYNNEI in the germline V gene. CDR3 DNA: TGTGCCAGCAAGGTTCGGGACACCTCGAACAATGAGCAGTTCTTC. Encoded protein: CASKVRDTSNNEQFF. The complete variable domain, with remaining parts taken from reference TRBV2 and TRBJ2-1, reads EPEVTQTPSHQVTQMGQEVILRCVPISNHLYFYWYRQILGQKVEFLVSFYNNEISEKSEIFDDQFSVERPDGSNFTLKIRSTKLEDSAMYFCASKVRDTSNNEQFFGPGTRLTVL.

CDR3 nucleotides: TGTGCCAGTAGAGAGCCGGGGACAGATACGCAGTATTTT. Translation gives CASREPGTDTQYF. The chain is built from TRBV19 and TRBJ2-3, with D possibly being TRBD2 (5 bases). This CDR3 is 13 amino acids long. Germline assignment: CDR1 LNHDA and CDR2 SQIVND (reference sequence). V gave up 6 bases and J gave up 3 bases, with 10 bases separating them.

The genes are TRBV5-1 and TRBJ2-7; D is unclear. This CDR3 spans 13 amino acids. V lost 6 bases, J lost 6 bases, and 16 bases lay in between. Germline lookup yields CDR1 SGHRS and CDR2 YFSETQ. The CDR3 sequence: CASTSNTLLEQYF. The CDR3 region has the DNA TGCGCCAGCACCTCGAACACCCTTCTCGAGCAGTACTTC.

This clone was seen just once. V usage is TRBV19 and J usage is TRBJ2-2; 9 nucleotides match TRBD2. The CDR3 has 15 amino acids. Germline lookup yields CDR1 LNHDA and CDR2 SQIVND (reference sequence). Trimming took 7 bases from V and 2 from J; bases not matched to a gene: 5. For the CDR3, the DNA is TGTGCCAGTAAACAGCGGGGGGTCAACACCGGGGAGCTGTTTTTT. Translation: CASKQRGVNTGELFF. The whole variable domain, remainder taken from reference TRBV19 and TRBJ2-2, is DGGITQSPKYLFRKEGQNVTLSCEQNLNHDAMYWYRQDPGQGLRLIYYSQIVNDFQKGDIAEGYSVSREKKESFPLTVTSAQKNPTAFYLCASKQRGVNTGELFFGEGSRLTVL.

The table lists this clone with a few counts. J is TRBJ1-2 and V is TRBV2; D not resolved. V was trimmed by 7 bases and J by 0 bases, leaving 9 bases between them. CDR1 SNHLY and CDR2 FYNNEI come from the germline V gene. The CDR3 is 13 residues long. The CDR3 protein is CASNVRSNYGYTF. In nucleotides, the CDR3 is TGTGCCAGCAATGTCAGGTCTAACTATGGCTACACCTTC.

This chain links TRBV4-1 with TRBJ1-1; no clear D. This CDR3 comprises 16 residues. The V gene's germline CDR1 is MGHRA and CDR2 YSYEKL. The germline V and J ends were trimmed by 0 bases and 1 base, with 12 bases remaining between them. The CDR3 bases are TGCGCCAGCAGCCAAGAGGTGGCCAGGAAGAACACTGAAGCTTTCTTT. This translates into CASSQEVARKNTEAFF.

This chain uses TRBV30 with TRBJ2-1; 14 nucleotides agree with TRBD2. The CDR3 is 16 amino acids. V was pared by 4 bases and J by 8 bases, with 10 bases of the junction left unmatched. CDR1 GTSNPN and CDR2 SVGIG come from the germline V gene (reference sequence). CDR3 sequence (DNA): TGTGCCTGGACCAGACTAGCGGGAGGGCCGGTATATGAGCAGTTCTTC. It specifies CAWTRLAGGPVYEQFF.

J is TRBJ2-1 and V is TRBV3-1 (or the pseudogene TRBV3-2), with 7 bases aligning to TRBD1. Per the germline V gene, CDR1 is LGHDT and CDR2 is YNNKEL (reference sequence). CDR3 length: 16 amino acids. The V and J ends lost 5 bases and 4 bases, in that order; junction bases with no gene match: 11. The CDR3 sequence is CASSLQPGQSYNEQFF. The CDR3 coding sequence is TGTGCCAGCAGCTTACAACCGGGACAGAGTTACAATGAGCAGTTCTTC.

The chain has TRBV7-6 and TRBJ2-1, with D tentatively TRBD2 (7 bases). The CDR3 is 15 amino acids. V dropped 5 bases and J dropped 4 bases, with 15 bases sitting between them. Germline V gene data show CDR1 as SGHVS and CDR2 as FNYEAQ. The CDR3 region is CASSPQGGGYNEQFF. Written as DNA, the CDR3 is TGTGCCAGCAGCCCACAGGGAGGGGGGTACAATGAGCAGTTCTTC.

This clone showed up just once. The chain combines TRBV6-5 with TRBJ1-2, with D maybe TRBD1 (6 bases). Germline CDR1 is MNHEY and CDR2 is SVGAGI. The CDR3 runs 14 residues. The germline V and J ends were trimmed by 5 bases and 7 bases, with 17 bases remaining between them. The CDR3 region has the DNA TGTGCCAGCAGTCCAAGAAACAGGGTTGGTGGCTACACCTTC. The encoded protein is CASSPRNRVGGYTF.

The rearrangement uses TRBV5-1 and TRBJ2-1, with D tentatively TRBD2 (6 bases). This CDR3 is built from 13 residues. From germline, CDR1 is SGHRS and CDR2 YFSETQ. V lost 4 bases and J 6 bases, leaving 11 bases between the germline ends. CDR3 bases: TGCGCCAGCAGCCGTCTACTAGCCAATGAGCAGTTCTTC. Its protein is CASSRLLANEQFF.

This clone appeared a few times. Here the CDR3 DNA reads TGCAGCGTTGGGGATGGGGGGTCAGCTAACTATGGCTACACCTTC. This codes for CSVGDGGSANYGYTF. The genes are TRBV29-1 and TRBJ1-2; tentative D call: TRBD1 (5 bases). V shed 4 bases and J shed 0 bases, with 15 bases lying between them. CDR3 length equals 15 residues. The germline CDR1 and CDR2 sequences are SQVTM and ANQGSEA.